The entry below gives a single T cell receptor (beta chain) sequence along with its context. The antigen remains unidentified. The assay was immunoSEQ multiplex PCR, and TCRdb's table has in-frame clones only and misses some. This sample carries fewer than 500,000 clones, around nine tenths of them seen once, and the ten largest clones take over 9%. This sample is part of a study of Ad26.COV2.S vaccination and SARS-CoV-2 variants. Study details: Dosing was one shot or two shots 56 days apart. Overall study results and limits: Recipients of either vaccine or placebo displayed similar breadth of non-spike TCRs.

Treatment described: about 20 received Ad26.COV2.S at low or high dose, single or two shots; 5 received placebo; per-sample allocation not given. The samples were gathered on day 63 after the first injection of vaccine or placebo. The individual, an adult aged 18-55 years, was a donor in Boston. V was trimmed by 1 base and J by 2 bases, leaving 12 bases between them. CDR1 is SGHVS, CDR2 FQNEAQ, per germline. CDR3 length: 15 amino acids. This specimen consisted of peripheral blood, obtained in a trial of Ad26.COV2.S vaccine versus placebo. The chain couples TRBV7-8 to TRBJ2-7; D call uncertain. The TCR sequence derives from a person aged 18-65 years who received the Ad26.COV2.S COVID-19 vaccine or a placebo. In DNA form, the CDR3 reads TGTGCCAGCAGCTTAGATCCACACGGTACCTACGAGCAGTACTTC. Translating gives CASSLDPHGTYEQYF.